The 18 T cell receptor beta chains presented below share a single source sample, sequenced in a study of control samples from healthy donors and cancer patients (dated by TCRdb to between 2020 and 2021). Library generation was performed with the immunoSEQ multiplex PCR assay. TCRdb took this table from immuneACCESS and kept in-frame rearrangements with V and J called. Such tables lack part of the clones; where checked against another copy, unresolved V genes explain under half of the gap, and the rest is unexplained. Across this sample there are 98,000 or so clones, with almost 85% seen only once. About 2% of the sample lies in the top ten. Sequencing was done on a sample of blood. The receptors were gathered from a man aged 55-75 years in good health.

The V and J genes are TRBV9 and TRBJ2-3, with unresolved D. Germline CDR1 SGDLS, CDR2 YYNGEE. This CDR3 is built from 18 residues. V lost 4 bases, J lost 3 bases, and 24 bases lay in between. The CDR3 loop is CASSRSVDTVVETDTQYF. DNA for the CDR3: TGTGCCAGCAGCCGTTCCGTAGACACAGTAGTCGAGACAGATACGCAGTATTTT. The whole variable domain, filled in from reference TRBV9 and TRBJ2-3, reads DSGVTQTPKHLITATGQRVTLRCSPRSGDLSVYWYQQSLDQGLQFLIQYYNGEERAKGNILERFSAQQFPDLHSELNLSSLELGDSALYFCASSRSVDTVVETDTQYFGPGTRLTVL.

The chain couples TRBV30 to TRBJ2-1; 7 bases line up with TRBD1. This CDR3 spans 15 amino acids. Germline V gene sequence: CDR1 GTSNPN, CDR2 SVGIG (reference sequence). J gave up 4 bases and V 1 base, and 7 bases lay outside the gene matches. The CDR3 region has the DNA TGTGCCTGGAGTGCCACCGGGACAGCTTACAATGAGCAGTTCTTC. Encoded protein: CAWSATGTAYNEQFF. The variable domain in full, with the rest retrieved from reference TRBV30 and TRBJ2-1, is SQTIHQWPATLVQPVGSPLSLECTVEGTSNPNLYWYRQAAGRGLQLLFYSVGIGQISSEVPQNLSASRPQDRQFILSSKKLLLSDSGFYLCAWSATGTAYNEQFFGPGTRLTVL.

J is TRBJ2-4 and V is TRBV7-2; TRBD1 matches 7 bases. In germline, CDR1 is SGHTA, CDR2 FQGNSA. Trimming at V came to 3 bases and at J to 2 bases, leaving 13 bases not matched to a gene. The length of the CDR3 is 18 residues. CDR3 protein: CASSFDRDQYGSKNIQYF. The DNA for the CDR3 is TGTGCCAGCAGCTTTGACAGGGATCAGTACGGTTCCAAAAACATTCAGTACTTC.

DNA of the CDR3: TGTGCCAGCAGCTTAATGTCTAGCGATGAGCAGTTCTTC. It specifies CASSLMSSDEQFF. This sequence joins TRBV7-3 and TRBJ2-1, with D possibly TRBD2 on 6 matching bases. V lost 1 base and J lost 8, with 9 bases in between. The CDR3 has 13 residues. The V gene's germline CDR1 is SGHTA and CDR2 FQGTGA.

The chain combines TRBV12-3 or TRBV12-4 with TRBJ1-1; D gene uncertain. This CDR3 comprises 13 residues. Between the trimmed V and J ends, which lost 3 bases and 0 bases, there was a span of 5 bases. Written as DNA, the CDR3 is TGTGCCAGCAGTTTGTTGGTGAACACTGAAGCTTTCTTT. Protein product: CASSLLVNTEAFF.

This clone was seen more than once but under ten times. The chain's CDR3 is CATSRRGRVDEQFF. Written as DNA, the CDR3 is TGTGCCACCAGCAGGAGGGGTCGGGTGGATGAGCAGTTCTTC. This sequence joins TRBV15 and TRBJ2-1; D assignment may be TRBD1 or TRBD2 (5 bases each). In germline, CDR1 is LNHNV, CDR2 YYDKDF (reference sequence). V lost 3 bases to trimming and J lost 8 bases, with 14 bases between them. CDR3 length: 14 residues. Filled out from reference TRBV15 and TRBJ2-1, the complete variable domain reads DAMVIQNPRYQVTQFGKPVTLSCSQTLNHNVMYWYQQKSSQAPKLLFHYYDKDFNNEADTPDNFQSRRPNTSFCFLDIRSPGLGDTAMYLCATSRRGRVDEQFFGPGTRLTVL.

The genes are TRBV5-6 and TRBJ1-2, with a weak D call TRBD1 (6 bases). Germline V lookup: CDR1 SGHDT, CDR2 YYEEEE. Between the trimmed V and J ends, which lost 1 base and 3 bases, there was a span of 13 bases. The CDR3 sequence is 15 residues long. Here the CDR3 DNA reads TGTGCCAGCAGCTTGAGAGGGGGGTCGGACTATGGCTACACCTTC. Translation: CASSLRGGSDYGYTF.

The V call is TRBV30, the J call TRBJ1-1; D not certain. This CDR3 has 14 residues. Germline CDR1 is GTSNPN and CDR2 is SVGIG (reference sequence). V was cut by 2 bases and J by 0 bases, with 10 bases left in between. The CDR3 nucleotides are TGTGCCTGGAGTCCACTGGAGTTGAACACTGAAGCTTTCTTT. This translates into CAWSPLELNTEAFF.

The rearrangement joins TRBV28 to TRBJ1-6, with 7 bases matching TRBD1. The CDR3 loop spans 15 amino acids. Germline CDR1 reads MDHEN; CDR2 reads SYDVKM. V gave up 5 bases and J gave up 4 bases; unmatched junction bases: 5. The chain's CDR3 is CASSPPGQYNSPLHF. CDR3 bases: TGTGCCAGCAGTCCGCCGGGACAGTATAATTCACCCCTCCACTTT.

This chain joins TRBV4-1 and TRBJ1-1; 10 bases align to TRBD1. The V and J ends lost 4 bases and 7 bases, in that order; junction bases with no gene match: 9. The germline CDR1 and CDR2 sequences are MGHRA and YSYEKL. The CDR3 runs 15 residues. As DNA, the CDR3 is TGCGCCAGCAGCCGATTGGGACAGGGGACGTTTGAAGCTTTCTTT. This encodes CASSRLGQGTFEAFF.

CDR3 sequence reads: CASSPVDRGRKAITDTQYF. In DNA, the CDR3 is TGCGCCAGCAGCCCAGTCGACAGGGGGCGGAAGGCCATCACAGATACGCAGTATTTT. The chain recombines TRBV4-1 with TRBJ2-3; TRBD1 aligns across 10 bases. This CDR3 contains 19 residues. Germline V gene lookup returns CDR1 MGHRA and CDR2 YSYEKL. Germline trimming cut 4 bases from V and 2 bases from J; bases unmatched to any gene: 15.

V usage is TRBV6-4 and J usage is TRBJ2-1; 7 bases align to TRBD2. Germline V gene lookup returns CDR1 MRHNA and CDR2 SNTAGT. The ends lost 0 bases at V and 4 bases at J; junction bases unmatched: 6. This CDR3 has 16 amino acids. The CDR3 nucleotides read TGTGCCAGCAGTGACTCCGGGAGGAAGAAATACAATGAGCAGTTCTTC. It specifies CASSDSGRKKYNEQFF.

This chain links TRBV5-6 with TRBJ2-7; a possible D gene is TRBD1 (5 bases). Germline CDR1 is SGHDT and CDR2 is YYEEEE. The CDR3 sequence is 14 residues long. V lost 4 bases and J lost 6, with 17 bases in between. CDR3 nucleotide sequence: TGTGCCAGCAGCCTGGGGCTCGGAGTAATCGAGCAGTACTTC. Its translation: CASSLGLGVIEQYF.

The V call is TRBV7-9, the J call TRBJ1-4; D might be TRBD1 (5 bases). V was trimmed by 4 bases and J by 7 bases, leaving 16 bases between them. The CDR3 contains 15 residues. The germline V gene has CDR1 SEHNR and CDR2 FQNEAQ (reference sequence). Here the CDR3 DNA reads TGTGCCAGCAGCTCCTCGGGACGGACCCTTGAAAAACTGTTTTTT. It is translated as CASSSSGRTLEKLFF.

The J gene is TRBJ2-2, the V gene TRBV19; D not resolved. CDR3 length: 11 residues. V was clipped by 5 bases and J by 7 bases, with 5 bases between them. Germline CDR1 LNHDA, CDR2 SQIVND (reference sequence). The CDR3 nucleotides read TGTGCCAGTAGTCACGACGGGGAGCTGTTTTTT. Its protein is CASSHDGELFF. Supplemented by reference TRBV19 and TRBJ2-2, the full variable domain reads DGGITQSPKYLFRKEGQNVTLSCEQNLNHDAMYWYRQDPGQGLRLIYYSQIVNDFQKGDIAEGYSVSREKKESFPLTVTSAQKNPTAFYLCASSHDGELFFGEGSRLTVL.

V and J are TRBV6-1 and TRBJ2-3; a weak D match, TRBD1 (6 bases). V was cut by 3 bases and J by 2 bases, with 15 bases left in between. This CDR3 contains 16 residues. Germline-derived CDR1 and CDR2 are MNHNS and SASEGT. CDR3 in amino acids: CASSEVTGSDTDTQYF. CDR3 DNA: TGTGCCAGCAGTGAGGTAACAGGGTCTGACACAGATACGCAGTATTTT.

CDR3 bases: TGTGCCAGCAGCCAGCGGGAGGGCTCTTTTGAGACGCAGTATTTT. Translating it yields CASSQREGSFETQYF. The gene calls are TRBV11-3 and TRBJ2-3; TRBD2 matches 10 bases. Trimming at V came to 5 bases and at J to 9 bases, leaving 11 bases not matched to a gene. Germline V CDR1 and CDR2: SGHNT, YENEEA. CDR3 length equals 15 residues.

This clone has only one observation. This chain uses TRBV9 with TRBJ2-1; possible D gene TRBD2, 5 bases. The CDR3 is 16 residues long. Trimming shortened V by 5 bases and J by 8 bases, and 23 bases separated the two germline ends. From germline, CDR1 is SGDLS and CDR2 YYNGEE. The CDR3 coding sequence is TGTGCCAGCAGGTCCACAGCGGCGACTCCCATCTATGAGCAGTTCTTC. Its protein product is CASRSTAATPIYEQFF.